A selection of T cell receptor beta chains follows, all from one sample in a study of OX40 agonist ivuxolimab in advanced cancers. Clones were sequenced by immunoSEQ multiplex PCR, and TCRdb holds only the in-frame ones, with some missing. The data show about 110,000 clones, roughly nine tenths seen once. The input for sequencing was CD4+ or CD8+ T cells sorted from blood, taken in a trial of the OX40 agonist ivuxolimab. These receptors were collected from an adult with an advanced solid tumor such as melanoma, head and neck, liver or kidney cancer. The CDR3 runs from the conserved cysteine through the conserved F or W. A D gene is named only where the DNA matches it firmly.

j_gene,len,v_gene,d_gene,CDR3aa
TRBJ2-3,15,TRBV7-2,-,CASSLSASPTDTQYF
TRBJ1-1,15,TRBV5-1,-,CASSFSGPQNTEAFF
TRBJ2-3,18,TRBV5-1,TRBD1,CASSPVRTGAQRTDTQYF
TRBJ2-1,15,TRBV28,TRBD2,CASNSLAGAPIEQFF
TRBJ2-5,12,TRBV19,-,CASSIDQETQYF
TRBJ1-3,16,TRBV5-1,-,CASSLVPDDSGNTIYF
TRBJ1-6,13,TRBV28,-,CASSRDGSRALHF
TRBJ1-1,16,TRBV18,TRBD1,CASSPPTTGENTEAFF
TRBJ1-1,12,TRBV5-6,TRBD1,CASSPGGWGAFF
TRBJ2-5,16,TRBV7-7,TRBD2,CASSCRTSGWEETQYF
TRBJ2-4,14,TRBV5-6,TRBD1,CASSWGTGANIQYF
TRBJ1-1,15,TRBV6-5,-,CASSYSGGAETEAFF
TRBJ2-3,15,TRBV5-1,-,CASTVDGGGQNTQYF
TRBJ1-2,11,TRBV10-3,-,CAISDGVSYTF
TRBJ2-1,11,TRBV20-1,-,CSARGDNEQFF
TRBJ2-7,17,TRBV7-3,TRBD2,CASIMGRHGTSGYEQYF
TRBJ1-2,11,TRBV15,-,CATGLGYGYTF
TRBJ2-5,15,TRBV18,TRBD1,CASSPPTGGVETQYF
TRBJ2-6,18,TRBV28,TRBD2,CASWEGGRSVSGANVLTF
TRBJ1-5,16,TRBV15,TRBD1,CATSRDEAGGGQPQHF
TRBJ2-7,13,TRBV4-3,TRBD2,CASSQDRPGGLRF
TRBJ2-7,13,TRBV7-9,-,CASSYVTGSEQYF
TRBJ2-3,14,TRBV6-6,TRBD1,CASSSWTGGDTQYF
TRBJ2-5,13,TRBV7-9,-,CASSSRGAATQYF
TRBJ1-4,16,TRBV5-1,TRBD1,CASSLQGVGTNEKLFF
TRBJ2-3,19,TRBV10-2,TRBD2,CASSGAGRGTKTSTDTQYF